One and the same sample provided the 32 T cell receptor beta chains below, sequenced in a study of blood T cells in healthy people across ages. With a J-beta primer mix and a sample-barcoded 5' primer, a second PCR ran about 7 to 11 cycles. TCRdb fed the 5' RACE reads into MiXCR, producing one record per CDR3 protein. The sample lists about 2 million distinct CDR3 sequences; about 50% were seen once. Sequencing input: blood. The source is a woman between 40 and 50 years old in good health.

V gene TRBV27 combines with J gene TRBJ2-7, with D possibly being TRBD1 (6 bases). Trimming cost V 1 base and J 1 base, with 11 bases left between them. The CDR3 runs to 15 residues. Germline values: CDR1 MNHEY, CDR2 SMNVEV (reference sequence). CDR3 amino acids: CASSLYPQGSYEQYF. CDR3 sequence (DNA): TGTGCCAGCAGTTTATACCCACAGGGTTCCTACGAGCAGTACTTC.

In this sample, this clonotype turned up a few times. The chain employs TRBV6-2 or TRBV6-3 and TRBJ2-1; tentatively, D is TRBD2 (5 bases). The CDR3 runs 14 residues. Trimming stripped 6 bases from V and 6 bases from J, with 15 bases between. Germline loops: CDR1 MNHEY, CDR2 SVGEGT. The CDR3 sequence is CASSPSGESNEQFF. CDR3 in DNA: TGTGCCAGCAGCCCAAGCGGTGAATCCAATGAGCAGTTCTTC.

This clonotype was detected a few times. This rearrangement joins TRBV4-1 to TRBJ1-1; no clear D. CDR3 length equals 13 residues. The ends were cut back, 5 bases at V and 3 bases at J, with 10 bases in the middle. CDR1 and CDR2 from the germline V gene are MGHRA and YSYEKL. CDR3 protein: CASSSPMDTEAFF. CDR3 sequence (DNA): TGCGCCAGCAGCTCCCCAATGGACACTGAAGCTTTCTTT.

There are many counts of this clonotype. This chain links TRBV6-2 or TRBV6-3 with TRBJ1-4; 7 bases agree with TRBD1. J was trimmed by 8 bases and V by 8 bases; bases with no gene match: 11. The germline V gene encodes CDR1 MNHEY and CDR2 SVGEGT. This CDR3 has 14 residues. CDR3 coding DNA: TGTGCCAGCGAAACCGGGACAGCAACCGAAAAACTGTTTTTT. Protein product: CASETGTATEKLFF.

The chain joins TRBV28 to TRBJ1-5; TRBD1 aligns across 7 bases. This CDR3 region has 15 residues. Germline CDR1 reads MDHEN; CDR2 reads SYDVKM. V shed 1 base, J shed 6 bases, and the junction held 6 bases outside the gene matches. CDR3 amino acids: CASSLFATGIQPQHF. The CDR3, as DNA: TGTGCCAGCAGTTTATTTGCGACAGGGATTCAGCCCCAGCATTTT.

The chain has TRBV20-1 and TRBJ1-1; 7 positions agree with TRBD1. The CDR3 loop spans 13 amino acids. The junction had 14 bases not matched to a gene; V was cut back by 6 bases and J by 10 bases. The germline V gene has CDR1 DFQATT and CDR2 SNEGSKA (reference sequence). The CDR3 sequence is CSAGDSLRIAAFF. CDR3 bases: TGCAGTGCGGGGGACAGCCTAAGGATTGCAGCTTTCTTT.

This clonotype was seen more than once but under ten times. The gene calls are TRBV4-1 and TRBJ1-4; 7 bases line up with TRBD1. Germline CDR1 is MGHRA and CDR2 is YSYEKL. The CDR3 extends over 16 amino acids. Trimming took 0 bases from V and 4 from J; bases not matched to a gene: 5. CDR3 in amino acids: CASSQDGTGVNEKLFF. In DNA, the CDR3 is TGCGCCAGCAGCCAAGATGGAACAGGGGTTAATGAAAAACTGTTTTTT.

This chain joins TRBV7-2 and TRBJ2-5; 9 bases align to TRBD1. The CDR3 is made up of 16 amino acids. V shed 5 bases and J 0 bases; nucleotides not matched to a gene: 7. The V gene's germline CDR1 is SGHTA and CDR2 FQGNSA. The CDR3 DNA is TGTGCCAGCAGCCGAGGGACAGGGAAACACCAAGAGACCCAGTACTTC. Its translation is CASSRGTGKHQETQYF.

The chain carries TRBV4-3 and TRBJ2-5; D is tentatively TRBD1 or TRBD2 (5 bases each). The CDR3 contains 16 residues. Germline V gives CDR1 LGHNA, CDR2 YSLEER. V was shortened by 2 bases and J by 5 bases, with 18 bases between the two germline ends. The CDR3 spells CASSQLMTEGLETQYF. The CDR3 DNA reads TGCGCCAGCAGCCAACTAATGACAGAGGGCTTGGAGACCCAGTACTTC.

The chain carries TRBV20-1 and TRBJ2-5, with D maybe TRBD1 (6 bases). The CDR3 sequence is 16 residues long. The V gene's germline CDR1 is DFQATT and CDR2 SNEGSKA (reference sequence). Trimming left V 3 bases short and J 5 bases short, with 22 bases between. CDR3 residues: CSASPLSQGPLETQYF. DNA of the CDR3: TGCAGTGCTAGTCCCCTCTCGCAGGGGCCCTTGGAGACCCAGTACTTC.

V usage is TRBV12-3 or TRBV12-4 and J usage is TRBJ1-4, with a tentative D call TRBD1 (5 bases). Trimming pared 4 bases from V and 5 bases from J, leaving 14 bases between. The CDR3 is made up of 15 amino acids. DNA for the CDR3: TGTGCCAGCAGTTCCCTAGGGACGGTGAATGAAAAACTGTTTTTT. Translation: CASSSLGTVNEKLFF.

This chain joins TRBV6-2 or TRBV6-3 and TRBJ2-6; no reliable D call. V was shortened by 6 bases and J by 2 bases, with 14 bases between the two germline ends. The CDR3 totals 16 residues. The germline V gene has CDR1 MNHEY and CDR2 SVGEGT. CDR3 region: CASRGSLRPGANVLTF. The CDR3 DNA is TGTGCCAGCAGGGGGTCTCTCCGCCCTGGGGCCAACGTCCTGACTTTC.

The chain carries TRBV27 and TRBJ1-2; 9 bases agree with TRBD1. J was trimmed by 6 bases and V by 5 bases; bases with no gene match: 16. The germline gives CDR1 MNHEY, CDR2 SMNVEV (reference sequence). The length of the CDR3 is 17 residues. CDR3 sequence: CASSAHRGTGKFDGYTF. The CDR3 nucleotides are TGTGCCAGCAGTGCGCACAGGGGGACAGGGAAATTTGATGGCTACACCTTC.

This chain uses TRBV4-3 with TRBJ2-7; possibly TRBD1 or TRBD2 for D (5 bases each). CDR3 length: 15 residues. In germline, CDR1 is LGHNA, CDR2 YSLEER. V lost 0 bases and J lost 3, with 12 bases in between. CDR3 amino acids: CASSQESRESYEQYF. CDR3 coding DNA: TGCGCCAGCAGCCAAGAATCCAGGGAGAGCTACGAGCAGTACTTC.

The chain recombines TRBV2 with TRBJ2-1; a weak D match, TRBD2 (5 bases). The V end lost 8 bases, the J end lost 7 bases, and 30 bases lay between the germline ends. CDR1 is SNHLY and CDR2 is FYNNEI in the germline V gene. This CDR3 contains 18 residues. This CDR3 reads CASDSAIGRRSDWNEQFF. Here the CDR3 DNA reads TGTGCCAGCGACTCGGCGATCGGGCGGAGGAGTGATTGGAATGAGCAGTTCTTC.

The CDR3 protein is CASSVAVTSSDTQYF. For the CDR3, the DNA is TGTGCCAGCAGCGTAGCTGTGACTAGCTCCGATACGCAGTATTTT. The chain uses TRBV9 and TRBJ2-3, with 7 bases fitting TRBD2. This CDR3 spans 15 amino acids. Trimming cost V 0 bases and J 6 bases; bases outside gene matches: 7. Germline CDR1 is SGDLS and CDR2 is YYNGEE.

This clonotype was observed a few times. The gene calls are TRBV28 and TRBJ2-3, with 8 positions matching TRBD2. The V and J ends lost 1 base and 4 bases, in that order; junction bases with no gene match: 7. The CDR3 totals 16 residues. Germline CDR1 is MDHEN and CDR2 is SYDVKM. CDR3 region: CASSLSPGGNADTQYF. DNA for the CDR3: TGTGCCAGCAGTTTATCCCCGGGGGGGAATGCAGATACGCAGTATTTT.

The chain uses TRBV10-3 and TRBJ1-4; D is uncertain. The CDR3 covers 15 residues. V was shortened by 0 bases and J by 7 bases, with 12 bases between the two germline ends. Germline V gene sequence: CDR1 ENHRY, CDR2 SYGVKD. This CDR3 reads CAISESGGSGEKLFF. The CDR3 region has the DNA TGTGCCATCAGTGAGTCTGGAGGGAGTGGTGAAAAACTGTTTTTT.

The CDR3 sequence: CSVGGGSHQPQHF. CDR3 DNA: TGCAGCGTCGGGGGCGGTTCTCATCAGCCCCAGCATTTT. The chain has TRBV29-1 and TRBJ1-5; a weak D match, TRBD1 (6 bases). Germline loops: CDR1 SQVTM, CDR2 ANQGSEA. The V end was cut by 6 bases, the J end by 5 bases, with 14 bases between. The CDR3 has 13 amino acids.

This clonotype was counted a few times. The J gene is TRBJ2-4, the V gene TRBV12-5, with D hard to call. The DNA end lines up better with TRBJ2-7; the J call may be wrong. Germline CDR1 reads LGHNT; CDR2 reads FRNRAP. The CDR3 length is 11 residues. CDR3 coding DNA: TGTGCTAGTGGTTTAGACTACGAGCAGTACTTC. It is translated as CASGLDYEQYF.

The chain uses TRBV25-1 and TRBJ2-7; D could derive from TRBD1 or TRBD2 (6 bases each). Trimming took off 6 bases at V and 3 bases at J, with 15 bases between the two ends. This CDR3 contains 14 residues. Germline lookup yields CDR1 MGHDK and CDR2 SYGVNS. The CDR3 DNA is TGTGCCAGCAGCGAGGGGGGCAGAATCTACGAGCAGTACTTC. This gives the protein CASSEGGRIYEQYF.

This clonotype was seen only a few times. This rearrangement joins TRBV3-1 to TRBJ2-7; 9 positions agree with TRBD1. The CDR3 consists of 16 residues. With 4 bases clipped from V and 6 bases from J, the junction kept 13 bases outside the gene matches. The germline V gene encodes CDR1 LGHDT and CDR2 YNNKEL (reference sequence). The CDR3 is CASSRGTGQGTTEQYF. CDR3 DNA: TGTGCCAGCAGCCGAGGGACGGGACAGGGAACAACCGAGCAGTACTTC.

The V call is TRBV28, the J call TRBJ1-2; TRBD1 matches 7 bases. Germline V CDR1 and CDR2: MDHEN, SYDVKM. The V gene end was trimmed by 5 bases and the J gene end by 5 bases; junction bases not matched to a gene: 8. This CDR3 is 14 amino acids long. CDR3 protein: CASSVYTGVYGYTF. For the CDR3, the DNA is TGTGCCAGCAGTGTATATACAGGGGTTTATGGCTACACCTTC.

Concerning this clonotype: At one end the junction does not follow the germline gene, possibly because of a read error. CDR3 protein: CASKPGGGYGCTF. The CDR3 region has the DNA TGTGCCAGCAAACCGGGTGGAGGCTATGGCTGCACCTTC. This chain links TRBV6-5 with TRBJ1-2; D gene unclear. The CDR3 runs 13 residues. Germline CDR1 MNHEY, CDR2 SVGAGI.

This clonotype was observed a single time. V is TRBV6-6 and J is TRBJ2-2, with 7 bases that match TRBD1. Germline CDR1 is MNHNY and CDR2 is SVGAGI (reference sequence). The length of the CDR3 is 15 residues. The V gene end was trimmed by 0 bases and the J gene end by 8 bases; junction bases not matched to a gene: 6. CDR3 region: CASSYSRTGSGELFF. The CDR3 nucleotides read TGTGCCAGCAGTTACTCGCGGACAGGCTCAGGGGAGCTGTTTTTT.

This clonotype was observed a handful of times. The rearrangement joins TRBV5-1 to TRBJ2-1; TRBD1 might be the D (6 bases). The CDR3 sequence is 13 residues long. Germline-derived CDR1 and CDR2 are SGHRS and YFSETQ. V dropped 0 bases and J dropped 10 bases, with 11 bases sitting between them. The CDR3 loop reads CASSLDADREQFF. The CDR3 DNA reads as TGCGCCAGCAGCTTGGATGCCGACAGGGAGCAGTTCTTC.

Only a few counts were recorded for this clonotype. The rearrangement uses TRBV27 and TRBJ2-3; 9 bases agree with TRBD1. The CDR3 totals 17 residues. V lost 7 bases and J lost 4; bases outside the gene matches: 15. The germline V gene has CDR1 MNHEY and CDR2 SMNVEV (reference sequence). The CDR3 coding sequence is TGTGCCAGCACCCAATGGCTGGGACAGGGCTTGTCAGATACGCAGTATTTT. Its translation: CASTQWLGQGLSDTQYF.

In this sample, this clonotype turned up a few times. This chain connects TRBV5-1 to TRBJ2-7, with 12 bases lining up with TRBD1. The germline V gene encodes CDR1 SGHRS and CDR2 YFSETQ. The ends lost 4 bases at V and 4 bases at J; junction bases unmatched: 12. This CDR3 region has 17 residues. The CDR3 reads CASSALTGQGATYEQYF. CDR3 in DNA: TGCGCCAGCAGCGCTTTAACGGGACAGGGGGCGACGTACGAGCAGTACTTC.

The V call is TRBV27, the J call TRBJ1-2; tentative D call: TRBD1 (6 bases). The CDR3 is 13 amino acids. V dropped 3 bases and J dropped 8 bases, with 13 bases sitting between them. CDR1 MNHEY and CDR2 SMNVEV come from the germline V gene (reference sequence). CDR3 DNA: TGTGCCAGCAGTTTTGGTAACAGGGAAGGCTACACCTTC. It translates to CASSFGNREGYTF.

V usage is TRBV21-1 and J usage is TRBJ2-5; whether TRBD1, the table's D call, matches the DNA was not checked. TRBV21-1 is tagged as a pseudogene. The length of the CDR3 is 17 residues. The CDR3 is CASSKKLHRWYQETQYF. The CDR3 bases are TGTGCCAGCAGCAAAAAGTTGCACAGGTGGTACCAAGAGACCCAGTACTTC.

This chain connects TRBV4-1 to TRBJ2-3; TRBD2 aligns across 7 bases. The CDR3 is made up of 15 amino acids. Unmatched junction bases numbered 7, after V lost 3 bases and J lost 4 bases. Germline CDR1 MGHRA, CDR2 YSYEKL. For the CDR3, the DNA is TGCGCCAGCAGCCACCGACTAGCCGCGGCAGATACGCAGTATTTT. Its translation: CASSHRLAAADTQYF.

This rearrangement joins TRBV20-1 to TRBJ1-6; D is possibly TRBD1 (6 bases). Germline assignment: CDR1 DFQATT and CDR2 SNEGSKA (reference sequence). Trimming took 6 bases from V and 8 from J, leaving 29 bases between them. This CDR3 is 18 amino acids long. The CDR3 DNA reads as TGCAGTGCCAGACGGCGGGTAGGGGGTTGGGTCTCTGATTCACCCCTCCACTTT. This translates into CSARRRVGGWVSDSPLHF.